This T cell receptor beta chain was sequenced in a study of blood T cell repertoires in COVID-19. Study-level information: Donors in the United States, Italy and Spain gave samples during acute or convalescent COVID-19.

V was clipped by 3 bases and J by 6 bases, with 11 bases between them. The CDR3 runs to 13 residues. The germline CDR1 and CDR2 sequences are SGHAT and FQNNGV. Participants' reported clinical history set cohort assignment. Sequencing used immunoSEQ multiplex PCR; TCRdb keeps in-frame clones, though not all of them. The sample has some 130,000 clones; less than 90% are singletons. The chain links TRBV11-2 to TRBJ2-5; possible D gene TRBD2, 6 bases. Input material: PBMCs or T cells enriched from blood (not recorded which). The receptor was isolated from a young man who had recovered from COVID-19. In nucleotides, the CDR3 is TGTGCCAGCAGCTTCGGGGACTTTAAGACCCAGTACTTC. This sequence encodes CASSFGDFKTQYF.